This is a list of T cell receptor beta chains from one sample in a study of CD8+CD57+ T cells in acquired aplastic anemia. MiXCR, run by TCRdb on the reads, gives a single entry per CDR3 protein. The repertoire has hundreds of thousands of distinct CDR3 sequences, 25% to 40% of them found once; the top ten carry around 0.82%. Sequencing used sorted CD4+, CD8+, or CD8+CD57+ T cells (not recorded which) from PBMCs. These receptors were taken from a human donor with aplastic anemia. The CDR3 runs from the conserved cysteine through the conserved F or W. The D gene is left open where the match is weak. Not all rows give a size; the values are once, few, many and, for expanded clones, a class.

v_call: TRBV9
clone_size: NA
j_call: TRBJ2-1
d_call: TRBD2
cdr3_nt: TGTGCCAGCAGCCCAGCTATACTCGGAGCGGGGACGATTTACAATGAGCAGTTCTTC
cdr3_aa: CASSPAILGAGTIYNEQFF

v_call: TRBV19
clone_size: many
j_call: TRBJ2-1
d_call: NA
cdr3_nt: TGTGCCAGTAGTATACCCGTTGGCAGACACAATGAGCAGTTCTTC
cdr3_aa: CASSIPVGRHNEQFF

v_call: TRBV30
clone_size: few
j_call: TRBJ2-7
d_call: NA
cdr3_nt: TGTGCCTGGAGGAGGGGATACGAGCAGTACTTC
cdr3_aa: CAWRRGYEQYF

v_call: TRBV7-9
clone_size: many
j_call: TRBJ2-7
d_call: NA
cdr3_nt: TGTGCCAGCAGCTTGGGGCCTTCCTACGAGCAGTACTTC
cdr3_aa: CASSLGPSYEQYF

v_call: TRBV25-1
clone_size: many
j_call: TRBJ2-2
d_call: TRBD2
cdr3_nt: TGTGCCAGCAGTGACGATCTAAAGCGGGGGAACACCGGGGAGCTGTTTTTT
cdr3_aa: CASSDDLKRGNTGELFF

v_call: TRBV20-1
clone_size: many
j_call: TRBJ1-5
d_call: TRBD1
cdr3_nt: TGCAGTGCTGGATCGGGACAGGTCGTGGGTATGCCCCAGCATTTT
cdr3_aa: CSAGSGQVVGMPQHF

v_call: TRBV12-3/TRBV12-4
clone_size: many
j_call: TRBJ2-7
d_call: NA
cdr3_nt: TGTGCCAGCAGTTTAGTGGGTTTCGAGCAGTACTTC
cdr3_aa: CASSLVGFEQYF

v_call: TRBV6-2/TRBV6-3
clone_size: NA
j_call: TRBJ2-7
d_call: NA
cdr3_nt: TGTGCCAGCAGTTACAGGGGAGTCTACGAGCAGTACTTC
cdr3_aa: CASSYRGVYEQYF

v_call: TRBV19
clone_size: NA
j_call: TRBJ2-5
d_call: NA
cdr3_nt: TGTGCCAGTGCAGGGGGAGGGGGGCGAGGAGAGACCCAGTACTTC
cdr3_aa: CASAGGGGRGETQYF

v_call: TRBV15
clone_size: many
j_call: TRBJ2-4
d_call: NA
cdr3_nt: TGTGCCACCAGCAGAGATTCCGGGGACATTCAGTACTTC
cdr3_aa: CATSRDSGDIQYF

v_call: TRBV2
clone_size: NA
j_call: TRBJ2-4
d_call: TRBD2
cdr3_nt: TGTGCCAGCAGGGGGGGACTAGCCGTAGCCAAAAACATTCAGTACTTC
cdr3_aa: CASRGGLAVAKNIQYF

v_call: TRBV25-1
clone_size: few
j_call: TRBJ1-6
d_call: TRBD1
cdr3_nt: TGTGCCAGTAGCGCTACCGGGACAGTAAATTCACCCCTCCACTTT
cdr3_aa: CASSATGTVNSPLHF

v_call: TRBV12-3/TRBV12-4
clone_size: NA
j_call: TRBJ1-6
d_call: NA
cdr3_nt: TGTGCCAGCAGTTGGGGCGGAAATTCACCCCTCCACTTT
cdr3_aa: CASSWGGNSPLHF

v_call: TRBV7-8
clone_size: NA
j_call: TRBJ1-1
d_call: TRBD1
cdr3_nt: TGTGCCAGCAGGTTAGGGGACAGGGGCTTGACTGAAGCTTTCTTT
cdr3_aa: CASRLGDRGLTEAFF

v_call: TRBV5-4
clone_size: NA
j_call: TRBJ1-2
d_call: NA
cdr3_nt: TGTGCCAGCAGCGACCCACGGGGCAACTATGGCTACACCTTC
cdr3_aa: CASSDPRGNYGYTF

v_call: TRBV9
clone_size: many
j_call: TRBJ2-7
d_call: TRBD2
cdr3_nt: TGTGCCAGCAGCGTAGAGGGTAGCGGGATCGGCGAGCAGTACTTC
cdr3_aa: CASSVEGSGIGEQYF

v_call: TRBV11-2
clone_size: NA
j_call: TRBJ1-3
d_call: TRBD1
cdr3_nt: TGTGCCAGCAGCTTAGGCCGGGGACAGGCGAGGGGAAACACCATATATTTT
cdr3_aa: CASSLGRGQARGNTIYF

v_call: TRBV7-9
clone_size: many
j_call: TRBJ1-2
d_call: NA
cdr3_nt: TGTGCCAGCAGCTTTAGGATAGGGCCAGTCAACTATGGCTACACCTTC
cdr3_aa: CASSFRIGPVNYGYTF

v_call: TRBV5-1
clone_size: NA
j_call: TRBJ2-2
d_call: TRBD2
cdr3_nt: TGCGCCAGCAGCCCCCGGGGGGAAGGGGAGCTGTTTTTT
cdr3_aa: CASSPRGEGELFF

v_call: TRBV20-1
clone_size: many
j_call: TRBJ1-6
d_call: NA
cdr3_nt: TGCAGTGCCACTGAGGGGTTATACAATTCACCCCTCCACTTT
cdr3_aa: CSATEGLYNSPLHF

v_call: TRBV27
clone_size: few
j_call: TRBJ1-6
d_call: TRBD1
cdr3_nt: TGTGCCAGCAGTCCAATCGCCGGGACAGGGAGCTCACCCCTCCACTTT
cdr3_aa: CASSPIAGTGSSPLHF

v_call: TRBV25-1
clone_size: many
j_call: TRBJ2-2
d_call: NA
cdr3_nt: TGTGCCAGCAGAGGGGACGGGGAGCTGTTTTTT
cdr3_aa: CASRGDGELFF

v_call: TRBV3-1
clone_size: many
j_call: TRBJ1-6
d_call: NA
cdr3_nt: TGTGCCAGCAGCCAAGACAGGGGTTCACCCCTCCACTTT
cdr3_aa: CASSQDRGSPLHF

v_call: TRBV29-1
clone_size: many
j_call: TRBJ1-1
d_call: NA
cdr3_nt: TGCAGCGTTGAGGGGACTGAAGCTTTCTTT
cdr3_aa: CSVEGTEAFF

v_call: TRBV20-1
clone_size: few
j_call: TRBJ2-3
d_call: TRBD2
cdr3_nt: TGCAGTGCTACCCCCCCTAGCGGGGCCACAGATACGCAGTATTTT
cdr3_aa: CSATPPSGATDTQYF

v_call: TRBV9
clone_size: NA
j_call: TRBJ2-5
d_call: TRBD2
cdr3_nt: TGTGCCAGCAGCTTAAGCGGGGGGGCCCTGGAGACCCAGTACTTC
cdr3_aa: CASSLSGGALETQYF

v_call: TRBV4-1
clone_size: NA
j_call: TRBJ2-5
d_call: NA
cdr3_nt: TGCGCCAGCAGCCAAGATCACGGACCAATAAAAGAGACCCAGTACTTC
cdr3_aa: CASSQDHGPIKETQYF